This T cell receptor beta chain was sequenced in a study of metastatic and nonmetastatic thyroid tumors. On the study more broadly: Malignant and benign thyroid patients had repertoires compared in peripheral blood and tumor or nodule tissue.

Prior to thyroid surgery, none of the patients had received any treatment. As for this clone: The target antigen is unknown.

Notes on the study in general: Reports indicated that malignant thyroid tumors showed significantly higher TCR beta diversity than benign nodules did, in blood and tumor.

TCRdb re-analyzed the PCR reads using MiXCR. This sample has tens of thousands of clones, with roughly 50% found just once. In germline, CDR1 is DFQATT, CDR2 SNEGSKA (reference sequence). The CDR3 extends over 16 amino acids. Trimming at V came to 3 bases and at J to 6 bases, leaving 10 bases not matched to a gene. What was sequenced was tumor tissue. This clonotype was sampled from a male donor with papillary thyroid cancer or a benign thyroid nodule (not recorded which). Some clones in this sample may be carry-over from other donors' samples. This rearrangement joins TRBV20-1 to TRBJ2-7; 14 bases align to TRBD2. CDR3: CSARTGLAGGSGEQYF. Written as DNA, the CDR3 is TGCAGTGCTAGGACCGGACTAGCGGGAGGCTCGGGCGAGCAGTACTTC.